The next 30 T cell receptor beta chains were all read from a single sample in a study of tumor-infiltrating lymphocytes in primary liver carcinoma. Using a constant-region primer together with ProtoScript II reverse transcriptase, TCR beta cDNA was made from roughly 520 ng of total RNA. Construction of TCR beta libraries relied on three successive nested multiplex PCR rounds employing slightly modified ARM-PCR. Investigators reported that the first two PCR rounds, at around 11 cycles each, used TRBV1-TRBV30 forward primers with a C-beta reverse primer. TCRdb reprocessed the multiplex PCR reads via MiXCR and lists one record per CDR3 protein. The table has 300,000 to 400,000 distinct CDR3 sequences, 65% seen once. The authors took blood RNA from unsorted whole blood and also extracted germline DNA. The sequenced sample consisted of peripheral blood. The receptors were gathered from a man aged 40-49 years with primary liver carcinoma and hepatitis B virus infection.

Concerning this clonotype itself: Relative to the germline gene, one junction end is altered; a read error may explain this. The chain recombines TRBV11-2 with TRBJ1-2; weak D call: TRBD1 (5 bases). The CDR3 is 14 amino acids. Germline V gene data show CDR1 as SGHAT and CDR2 as FQNNGV. CDR3 protein: CPSSVGPSLYDYTF. The CDR3 nucleotides are TGTCCCAGCAGCGTGGGACCATCCCTTTATGACTACACCTTC.

V is TRBV7-9 and J is TRBJ2-3; 7 bases are shared with TRBD2. The trim removed 6 bases at V and 0 bases at J, leaving 15 bases unmatched. The germline V gene encodes CDR1 SEHNR and CDR2 FQNEAQ (reference sequence). The CDR3 runs to 18 residues. As DNA, the CDR3 is TGTGCCAGCAGACTAGCTAGCGGACGAATGGCTAGCACAGATACGCAGTATTTT. It yields the protein CASRLASGRMASTDTQYF.

V and J are TRBV7-9 and TRBJ1-1; no clear D. Trimming took 0 bases from V and 2 from J, leaving 16 bases between them. Germline V CDR1 and CDR2: SEHNR, FQNEAQ (reference sequence). The CDR3 consists of 17 residues. Written as DNA, the CDR3 is TGTGCCAGCAGCTTAGCAGCGAACTACATGGAAAACACTGAAGCTTTCTTT. Its protein product is CASSLAANYMENTEAFF.

This chain connects TRBV13 to TRBJ2-3, with TRBD2 as a possible D gene (6 bases). Germline assignment: CDR1 PRHDT and CDR2 FYEKMQ (reference sequence). CDR3 length equals 15 residues. V was cut by 1 base and J by 7 bases, with 15 bases left in between. The CDR3 reads CASSLATVLANTQYF. The CDR3, as DNA: TGTGCCAGCAGCTTAGCCACGGTACTAGCAAATACGCAGTATTTT. The full variable domain, completed using reference TRBV13 and TRBJ2-3, is AAGVIQSPRHLIKEKRETATLKCYPIPRHDTVYWYQQGPGQDPQFLISFYEKMQSDKGSIPDRFSAQQFSDYHSELNMSSLELGDSALYFCASSLATVLANTQYFGPGTRLTVL.

Only a few counts were recorded for this clonotype. This chain uses TRBV6-5 with TRBJ2-7; TRBD2 aligns across 10 bases. Trimming removed 0 bases from V and 4 bases from J; junction bases left unmatched: 6. CDR1 and CDR2 (germline): MNHEY, SVGAGI. This CDR3 comprises 16 residues. DNA for the CDR3: TGTGCCAGCAGTTACTCCAGAGCGGGAGGGTCGTACGAGCAGTACTTC. As protein: CASSYSRAGGSYEQYF.

The V and J genes are TRBV11-2 and TRBJ1-1; no clear D. The ends were cut back, 1 base at V and 6 bases at J, with 12 bases in the middle. The CDR3 is 14 residues long. Germline CDR1 is SGHAT and CDR2 is FQNNGV. The CDR3 DNA reads TGTGCCAGCAGCTTAGTGCAGGAGGCCTCTGAAGCTTTCTTT. Its protein product is CASSLVQEASEAFF.

The rearrangement joins TRBV11-2 to TRBJ1-4, with TRBD1 as a possible D gene (6 bases). Trimming stripped 7 bases from V and 8 bases from J, with 17 bases between. This CDR3 region has 14 residues. Germline V gives CDR1 SGHAT, CDR2 FQNNGV. This CDR3 reads CASTTNRAGEKLFF. CDR3 in DNA: TGTGCCAGCACTACCAACAGGGCAGGAGAAAAACTGTTTTTT.

To note about this clonotype: A read error may produce the germline difference seen at one junction end. The chain has TRBV4-1 and TRBJ2-2; the D gene is possibly TRBD1 (6 bases). The CDR3 totals 16 residues. The V gene's germline CDR1 is MGHRA and CDR2 YSYEKL. This CDR3 reads CVSNDLERGLTGELSF. DNA of the CDR3: TGCGTCAGCAACGATCTGGAAAGGGGGTTAACCGGGGAGCTGTCTTTT.

For this clonotype: One end of the junction does not line up with germline, which may come from a read error. The chain recombines TRBV11-2 with TRBJ2-1; 10 bases align to TRBD1. Germline V lookup: CDR1 SGHAT, CDR2 FQNNGV. The CDR3 extends over 14 amino acids. This chain's CDR3 is CAGSKGQGGDQQFF. The DNA of the CDR3 is TGTGCCGGCAGCAAAGGACAGGGGGGTGATCAGCAGTTCTTC.

Comment on this clonotype: Possible read error: a much larger clone is one base away. V and J are TRBV5-1 and TRBJ1-5, with 7 positions matching TRBD1. Germline V gene sequence: CDR1 SGHRS, CDR2 YFSETQ. The V gene end was trimmed by 0 bases and the J gene end by 12 bases; junction bases not matched to a gene: 9. This CDR3 is built from 14 residues. The CDR3 coding sequence is TGCGCCAGCAGCTTGGAGAGGGGGACAGCGCTCCAGCATTTT. Protein sequence: CASSLERGTALQHF.

Ten or more counts support this clonotype. The chain employs TRBV6-6 and TRBJ2-1, with no clear D. This CDR3 is 12 amino acids long. V was cut by 3 bases and J by 6 bases, with 6 bases left in between. Germline assignment: CDR1 MNHNY and CDR2 SVGAGI (reference sequence). The CDR3 DNA reads TGTGCCAGCAGTTATGGGCCCAATGAGCAGTTCTTC. It codes for CASSYGPNEQFF.

The rearrangement uses TRBV7-9 and TRBJ2-5, with 9 bases aligning to TRBD1. The germline CDR1 and CDR2 sequences are SEHNR and FQNEAQ (reference sequence). CDR3 length equals 14 residues. The ends lost 5 bases at V and 5 bases at J; junction bases unmatched: 6. This CDR3 reads CASSRQGGFETQYF. For the CDR3, the DNA is TGTGCCAGCAGCCGACAGGGGGGCTTTGAGACCCAGTACTTC.

This clonotype appeared many times. The chain has TRBV6-6 and TRBJ1-1; TRBD1 matches 8 bases. The ends lost 6 bases at V and 5 bases at J; junction bases unmatched: 5. The CDR3 totals 13 residues. Germline CDR1 is MNHNY and CDR2 is SVGAGI (reference sequence). CDR3 protein: CASSTGGTTEAFF. Written as DNA, the CDR3 is TGTGCCAGCAGCACAGGGGGGACTACTGAAGCTTTCTTT.

This clonotype occurred once. The final CDR3 position lacks the conserved phenylalanine or tryptophan, pointing to a likely read error. V is TRBV11-2 and J is TRBJ2-4; tentative D call: TRBD2 (6 bases). This CDR3 contains 14 residues. CDR1 and CDR2 from the germline V gene are SGHAT and FQNNGV. For the CDR3, the DNA is TGTGCAAGCAGCTCGGTCCCGGGACTTGGCATTCAGTACCTC. This sequence encodes CASSSVPGLGIQYL.

A remark on this clonotype: A single base separates this from a much larger clone, so it may be a read error. The chain couples TRBV7-9 to TRBJ2-7; D is possibly TRBD2 (6 bases). CDR1 is SEHNR, CDR2 FQNEAQ, per germline (reference sequence). The length of the CDR3 is 13 residues. The V end lost 8 bases, the J end lost 2 bases, and 13 bases lay between the germline ends. The CDR3 reads CASGRRGTYEQYF. CDR3 DNA: TGTGCCAGCGGGAGGCGGGGTACCTACGAGCAGTACTTC.

Concerning this clonotype itself: This CDR3 is missing its conserved last phenylalanine or tryptophan, likely due to a read error. J is TRBJ2-7 and V is TRBV11-2; D perhaps matches TRBD2 (5 bases). Trimming removed 3 bases from V and 6 bases from J, with 12 bases in between. The CDR3 runs to 13 residues. Germline CDR1 is SGHAT and CDR2 is FQNNGV. CDR3 sequence: CASSFTWTSEQYL. CDR3 DNA: TGTGCCAGCAGCTTTACATGGACTTCCGAGCAGTACCTC.

This clonotype has at least ten counts. V and J are TRBV6-5 and TRBJ2-1, with TRBD2 identical over 8 bases. The CDR3 sequence is 13 residues long. Germline CDR1 is MNHEY and CDR2 is SVGAGI. The V gene end was trimmed by 6 bases and the J gene end by 6 bases; junction bases not matched to a gene: 4. CDR3: CASSLGTSNEQFF. CDR3 sequence (DNA): TGTGCCAGCAGCCTCGGGACTAGCAATGAGCAGTTCTTC.

A word on this clonotype: This may arise from a read error, as a much more abundant clone is one base away. J is TRBJ2-3 and V is TRBV14; D is ambiguous. Per germline, CDR1 SGHDN and CDR2 FVKESK. The CDR3 covers 13 residues. In DNA, the CDR3 is TGTGTCAGCAGCCCCGACCTCACAGATACGCAGTATTTT. Amino acid sequence: CVSSPDLTDTQYF. Filled out from reference TRBV14 and TRBJ2-3, the complete variable domain reads EAGVTQFPSHSVIEKGQTVTLRCDPISGHDNLYWYRRVMGKEIKFLLHFVKESKQDESGMPNNRFLAERTGGTYSTLKVQPAELEDSGVYFCVSSPDLTDTQYFGPGTRLTVL.

This clonotype appeared once. One junction end disagrees with the germline gene, perhaps due to a read error. V usage is TRBV5-5 and J usage is TRBJ2-3; the D is unclear. This CDR3 has 13 amino acids. The germline gives CDR1 SGHKS, CDR2 YYEKEE (reference sequence). Written as DNA, the CDR3 is TGTGCCGGCCAAATGGCAGGTTCAGATACGCATTATTTT. Translation: CAGQMAGSDTHYF.

This clonotype occurred a few times. This chain connects TRBV5-6 to TRBJ2-2, with 11 positions matching TRBD1. V lost 0 bases, J lost 6 bases, and 4 bases stayed unmatched. CDR3 size: 16 residues. The germline gives CDR1 SGHDT, CDR2 YYEEEE. CDR3: CASSLAGTGGAGELFF. The CDR3 nucleotides are TGTGCCAGCAGCTTGGCCGGGACAGGGGGAGCCGGGGAGCTGTTTTTT.

The sample holds one count of this clonotype. The junction does not match germline at one end; this may be a read error. The rearrangement joins TRBV11-2 to TRBJ2-1; D perhaps matches TRBD2 (6 bases). This CDR3 is built from 14 residues. Germline V lookup: CDR1 SGHAT, CDR2 FQNNGV. The CDR3 nucleotides are TGTACCAGCAGGATTAGCGGCTCCTACAATGAGCAGTTCTTC. Protein: CTSRISGSYNEQFF.

The chain joins TRBV5-1 to TRBJ2-7, with 7 positions matching TRBD2. Germline V CDR1 and CDR2: SGHRS, YFSETQ. V was pared by 4 bases and J by 5 bases, with 6 bases of the junction left unmatched. The CDR3 totals 13 residues. In DNA, the CDR3 is TGCGCCAGCAGCAGTGGACTAGGGAACGAGCAGTACTTC. Translation: CASSSGLGNEQYF.

The chain links TRBV6-2 or TRBV6-3 to TRBJ1-1; TRBD1 aligns across 9 bases. In germline, CDR1 is MNHEY, CDR2 SVGEGT. The CDR3 runs 14 residues. V gave up 4 bases and J gave up 5 bases; unmatched junction bases: 5. The CDR3 is CASSWGQGLTEAFF. In DNA, the CDR3 is TGTGCCAGCAGTTGGGGACAGGGATTGACTGAAGCTTTCTTT.

In regard to this clonotype: One junction end does not reproduce the germline sequence, and a read error may be involved. The chain employs TRBV12-3 or TRBV12-4 and TRBJ2-7, with D possibly TRBD2 on 6 matching bases. The CDR3 contains 15 residues. CDR3 in amino acids: CAISLGAGTSYEQYF. The DNA for the CDR3 is TGTGCCATCAGTTTAGGTGCCGGGACTTCCTACGAGCAGTACTTC.

On this clonotype: This sequence may be a read error, since a much larger clone differs from it by one base. The rearrangement joins TRBV12-3 or TRBV12-4 to TRBJ2-3; D possibly corresponds to TRBD2 (6 bases). The CDR3 is made up of 14 amino acids. CDR3 bases: TGTGCCGGCAGAAGTAGCGGAAGCACAGATACGCAGTATTTT. Its protein is CAGRSSGSTDTQYF.

This clonotype appeared a single time. Germline is not matched at one junction end, which may reflect a read error. The genes are TRBV7-8 and TRBJ2-1; perhaps D is TRBD1 or TRBD2 (5 bases each). Germline V gene sequence: CDR1 SGHVS, CDR2 FQNEAQ. The CDR3 extends over 15 amino acids. The CDR3, as DNA: TGTGTCAGCAGCCTGGGACCACCTTTCGGCGATGAGCAGTTCTTC. It yields the protein CVSSLGPPFGDEQFF. Variable domain in full (rest from reference TRBV7-8 and TRBJ2-1): GAGVSQSPRYKVAKRGQDVALRCDPISGHVSLFWYQQALGQGPEFLTYFQNEAQLDKSGLPSDRFFAERPEGSVSTLKIQRTQQEDSAVYLCVSSLGPPFGDEQFFGPGTRLTVL.

The V gene is TRBV10-3, the J gene TRBJ1-1; weak D call: TRBD1 (5 bases). V was pared by 7 bases and J by 8 bases, with 14 bases between. This CDR3 spans 12 amino acids. Germline V CDR1 and CDR2: ENHRY, SYGVKD. The CDR3 sequence: CAINQGGSEAFF. CDR3 bases: TGTGCCATCAATCAGGGAGGCTCAGAAGCTTTCTTT.

Points on this clonotype: A read error may produce the germline difference seen at one junction end. CDR3 region: CASSVKRWPYEQCF. The CDR3 bases are TGCGCCAGCAGCGTAAAAAGGTGGCCCTACGAGCAGTGCTTC. The chain combines TRBV11-1 with TRBJ2-7; D ambiguous. Germline V gives CDR1 SGHAT, CDR2 FQDESV (reference sequence). There are 14 residues in the CDR3.

In the case of this clonotype: A much larger clone differs by one base, so this may be a read error. The missing conserved phenylalanine or tryptophan at the end of this CDR3 makes a read error likely. The gene calls are TRBV30 and TRBJ1-6; the match to TRBD1 covers 12 bases. The V and J ends lost 4 bases and 9 bases, in that order; junction bases with no gene match: 4. The CDR3 loop spans 14 amino acids. Looked up from germline, CDR1 is GTSNPN and CDR2 is SVGIG (reference sequence). Here the CDR3 reads CAWNVGQGASPLHL. The DNA of the CDR3 is TGTGCCTGGAACGTGGGACAGGGGGCTTCACCCCTCCACTTG.

A remark on this clonotype: A much larger clone differs from this one at a single base, so this may be a read error. The V call is TRBV5-5, the J call TRBJ2-1, with a possible D match to TRBD2 (6 bases). The CDR3 contains 16 residues. CDR1 and CDR2 (germline): SGHKS, YYEKEE (reference sequence). Here the CDR3 DNA reads TGTGCCAGCAGCACGGGGGTTTTCCGAGCCGGCGATGAGGAGTTCTTC. Its protein is CASSTGVFRAGDEEFF.